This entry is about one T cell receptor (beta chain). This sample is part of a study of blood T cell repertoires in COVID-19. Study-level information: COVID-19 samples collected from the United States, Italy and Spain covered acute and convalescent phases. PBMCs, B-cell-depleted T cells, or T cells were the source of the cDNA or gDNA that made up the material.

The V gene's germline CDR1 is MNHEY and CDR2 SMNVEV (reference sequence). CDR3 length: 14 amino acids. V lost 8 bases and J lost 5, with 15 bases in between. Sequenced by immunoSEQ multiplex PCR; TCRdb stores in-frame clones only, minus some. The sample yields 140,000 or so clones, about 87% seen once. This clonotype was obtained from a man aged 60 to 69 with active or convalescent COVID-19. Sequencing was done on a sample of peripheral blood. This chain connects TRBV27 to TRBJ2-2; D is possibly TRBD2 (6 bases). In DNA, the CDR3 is TGTGCCAGCGCCCAGCGGGCCGGGACCGGGGAGCTGTTTTTT. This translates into CASAQRAGTGELFF.